This T cell receptor beta chain was found in a study of identical twins. Study-level points and caveats: Sequences that were out-of-frame, alpha and twin-shared displayed an excess of low generation probability. Excess twin sharing in beta out-of-frame sequences was weaker. Invariant populations such as MAIT and iNKT cells could partly muddle zero-insertion analyses.

There are many counts of this clonotype. Its antigen is not known. TCRdb fed the 5' RACE reads into MiXCR, producing one record per CDR3 protein. Found here are some 440,000 distinct CDR3 sequences, 24% of them singletons; the top ten hold 2.5% to 3.5%. Trimming stripped 1 base from V and 0 bases from J, with 9 bases between. There are 15 residues in the CDR3. These data were also reused for a study on T cells expressing NK-cell markers. That paper adds: Sorted T-cell subsets CD3+CD56+NKG2C+, CD3+CD56+NKG2C- and CD3+CD56-NKG2C+ were TCR beta-sequenced.

The sequence was obtained from a woman aged 18-35 years in good health. The sample consisted of CD4+ T cells sorted from blood. This sequence joins TRBV12-3 or TRBV12-4 and TRBJ1-1; maybe TRBD1 (6 bases). CDR3 coding DNA: TGTGCCAGCAGTTTAGGGGGACATTTGAACACTGAAGCTTTCTTT. Translation gives CASSLGGHLNTEAFF.